These T cell receptor beta chains were read from a single sample in a study of cytomegalovirus exposure and HLA in healthy donors. Data came from immunoSEQ multiplex PCR; TCRdb stores just in-frame clones and leaves some out. Altogether around 99,000 clones are present, 70% to 80% being singletons, with the ten largest covering 2% to 3%. Sequenced: PBMCs. These TCRs come from a young man in good health and CMV-seronegative. CDR3s leave out the opening cysteine and the closing phenylalanine or tryptophan. D genes are given only for firm matches.

v_gene,d_gene,CDR3aa
TRBV6-1,NA,ASSEGSEYNEQF
TRBV11-2,NA,ASRITVSNTQY
TRBV6-1,NA,ASSDRSGPRGATYEQY
TRBV7-7,TRBD1,ASSSTGTGDQETQY
TRBV19,NA,ASSAARGTEAF
TRBV5-1,TRBD1,ASSPRGQNSPLH
TRBV11-3,NA,ASSPNTGELF
TRBV29-1,NA,SVAPGSWETQY
TRBV7-3,TRBD1,ASSPGTGRIDEQF
TRBV5-3,TRBD1,ARSYPRTGVGANVLT
TRBV7-9,TRBD1,ASSLEGQGAYEQY
TRBV7-9,TRBD1,ASSLRTGRNEKLF
TRBV9,NA,ASSPGGYATNEKLF
TRBV6-5,TRBD1,ASSYAGQGVNSPLH
TRBV6-1,TRBD1,ASRPDRASNTEAF
TRBV4-1,TRBD2,ASSQDPPLAARGEQY
TRBV4-2,NA,ASSQARVANYGYT
TRBV5-6,TRBD1,ASSLDRGETQY
TRBV15,NA,ATSRDRGRADYSEQY
TRBV9,NA,ASSVAMASGTDTQY
TRBV19,NA,ASSIDQTGRSPLH
TRBV18,NA,ASLDTLNTEAF
TRBV6-1,NA,ASSELAALKNTEAF
TRBV28,NA,ASSLSVGWEQY
TRBV7-2,TRBD1,ASSPTGGYGYT
TRBV7-9,TRBD1,SSTRNQGGTGNTIY
TRBV10-3,NA,AISVNTFTDTQY